Presented here are 5 T cell receptor beta chains from one specimen sequenced in a study of technical replicates of blood from a handful of donors. The repertoire was sequenced with immunoSEQ multiplex PCR; TCRdb's copy has only in-frame clones and lacks some. In the table there are about 82,000 clones, approximately 96% of which are singletons. Specimen: T cells isolated from PBMCs. The receptors stem from a human donor in good health.

The gene calls are TRBV7-2 and TRBJ1-2; TRBD1 aligns across 8 bases. With 7 bases clipped from V and 7 bases from J, the junction kept 11 bases outside the gene matches. CDR1 SGHTA and CDR2 FQGNSA come from the germline V gene. The CDR3 spans 14 residues. CDR3 nucleotide sequence: TGTGCCAGCAACCTACAGGGGGGTCTGACTGGCTACACCTTC. Translation gives CASNLQGGLTGYTF.

The chain combines TRBV6-5 with TRBJ2-3; no firm D call. Germline-derived CDR1 and CDR2 are MNHEY and SVGAGI. Between the trimmed V and J ends, which lost 0 bases and 1 base, there was a span of 11 bases. The CDR3 is 16 residues long. CDR3 loop: CASSYSWALGTDTQYF. The DNA of the CDR3 is TGTGCCAGCAGTTACTCGTGGGCGTTGGGCACAGATACGCAGTATTTT.

The chain joins TRBV5-6 to TRBJ2-7; 7 positions agree with TRBD1. CDR3 size: 12 residues. After removal of 2 bases from V and 4 bases from J, the junction contained 0 bases not matched to a gene. Germline V gene sequence: CDR1 SGHDT, CDR2 YYEEEE. CDR3 amino acids: CASSLQGYEQYF. In DNA form, the CDR3 reads TGTGCCAGCAGCTTACAGGGGTACGAGCAGTACTTC.

CDR3 sequence (DNA): TGTGCCAGCAGTGAAGGGAGGGAAAATTCACCCCTCCACTTT. As protein: CASSEGRENSPLHF. The rearrangement links TRBV6-1 to TRBJ1-6; the D is unclear. The CDR3 runs 14 residues. Trimming took 1 base from V and 7 from J, leaving 8 bases between them. Germline V gene data show CDR1 as MNHNS and CDR2 as SASEGT.

V gene TRBV4-1 combines with J gene TRBJ2-1, with 7 bases that match TRBD2. The CDR3 consists of 16 residues. CDR1 and CDR2 from the germline V gene are MGHRA and YSYEKL. V shed 4 bases, J shed 5 bases, and the junction held 11 bases outside the gene matches. CDR3 DNA sequence: TGCGCCAGCAGCCCCCTCCCCGGGCTAGCGGACAATGAGCAGTTCTTC. This encodes CASSPLPGLADNEQFF.